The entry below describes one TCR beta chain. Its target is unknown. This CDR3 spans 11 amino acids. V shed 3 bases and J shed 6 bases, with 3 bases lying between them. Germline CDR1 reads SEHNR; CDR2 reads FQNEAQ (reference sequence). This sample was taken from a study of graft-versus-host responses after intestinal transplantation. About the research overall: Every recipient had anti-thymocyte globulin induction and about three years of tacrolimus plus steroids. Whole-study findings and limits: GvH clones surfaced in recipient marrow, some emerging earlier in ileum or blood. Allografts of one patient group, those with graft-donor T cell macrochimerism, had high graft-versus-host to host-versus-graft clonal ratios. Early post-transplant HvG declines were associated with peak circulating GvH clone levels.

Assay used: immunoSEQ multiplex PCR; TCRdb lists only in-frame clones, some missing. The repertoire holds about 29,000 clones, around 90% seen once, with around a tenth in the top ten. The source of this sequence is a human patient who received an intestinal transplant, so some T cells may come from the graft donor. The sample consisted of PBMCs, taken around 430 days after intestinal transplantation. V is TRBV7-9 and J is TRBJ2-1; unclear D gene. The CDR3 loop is CASSFPNEQFF. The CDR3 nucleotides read TGTGCCAGCAGCTTCCCCAATGAGCAGTTCTTC. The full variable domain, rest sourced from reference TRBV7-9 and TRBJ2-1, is DTGVSQNPRHKITKRGQNVTFRCDPISEHNRLYWYRQTLGQGPEFLTYFQNEAQLEKSRLLSDRFSAERPKGSFSTLEIQRTEQGDSAMYLCASSFPNEQFFGPGTRLTVL.